These T cell receptor beta chains were read from a single sample in a study of shared clonotypes between healthy human individuals. Profiling relied on immunoSEQ multiplex PCR, and the TCRdb table lists in-frame clones only, not all of them. The data hold roughly 2.2 million clones, with around 90% observed a single time. The sequencing input was naive CD4+ T cells from PBMCs. Receptors originate from a man aged 18 to 35 in good health. Some clones in this sample may be carry-over from other donors' samples. Both conserved end residues are part of each CDR3.

J gene,V gene,CDR3 protein
TRBJ1-5,TRBV2,CASSSRLTGGRQPQHF
TRBJ1-2,TRBV28,CAKYPGTWENYGYTF
TRBJ2-2,TRBV7-8,CASSPDRAGELFF
TRBJ2-7,TRBV11-2,CASSLDGHRDEQYF
TRBJ1-3,TRBV9,CASSARTRGRNTIYF
TRBJ1-5,TRBV11-2,CASSPTGGQPQHF
TRBJ2-1,TRBV27,CASKRVSGSGRASYEQFF
TRBJ2-5,TRBV7-8,CASSLGGRAVETQYF
TRBJ2-2,TRBV7-3,CASSTGTGHGELFF
TRBJ2-2,TRBV30,CAWDRLAGAGELFF
TRBJ2-7,TRBV7-9,CASSLSGTLGGQYF
TRBJ1-1,TRBV7-2,CASSFSGMGTEAFF
TRBJ2-7,TRBV6-5,CASSPGLAGYEQYF
TRBJ2-7,TRBV18,CASSGRIGTTDEQYF
TRBJ2-2,TRBV6-5,CASSYSPANTGELFF
TRBJ2-3,TRBV29-1,CSVGGGPTDTQYF
TRBJ2-1,TRBV5-1,CASSFLAGSYNEQFF
TRBJ2-1,TRBV15,CATSRDAGGPTYEQFF
TRBJ1-2,TRBV9,CASSVGGGFYGYTF
TRBJ2-1,TRBV27,CASTLGQGGDIEQFF
TRBJ1-2,TRBV28,CAAGGLGYGYTF
TRBJ1-2,TRBV2,CASRATGPGGYTF
TRBJ2-7,TRBV9,CASSVGTSPYEQYF
TRBJ2-1,TRBV6-1,CASKTNYNEQFF
TRBJ1-2,TRBV6-6,CASSDSKDYGYTF
TRBJ2-3,TRBV18,CASSPSGQGWTDTQYF
TRBJ2-2,TRBV7-9,CASSLGDSGELFF
TRBJ2-3,TRBV10-1,CASSKDWGRPDTQYF
TRBJ2-7,TRBV6-6,CASSPTRGFYEQYF
TRBJ2-5,TRBV6-5,CASRSPGNQETQYF
TRBJ1-1,TRBV7-8,CASSLRTVTGLGTEAFF
TRBJ2-3,TRBV4-3,CASSQEGSGGTDTQYF
TRBJ2-7,TRBV9,CASSVAYGGHYEQYF
TRBJ1-4,TRBV29-1,CSAGGVGEKLFF
TRBJ2-2,TRBV5-1,CASSNGQIYTGELFF
TRBJ1-2,TRBV2,CASSEEGGYTF
TRBJ2-3,TRBV19,CASGQGSLTQYF
TRBJ2-6,TRBV5-6,CASSLGSWGAGANVLTF
TRBJ1-2,TRBV28,CASGVPANYGYTF
TRBJ2-5,TRBV2,CASRTSGDLETQYF
.,TRBV5-1,CASSFGGNVNYEQYF
TRBJ2-1,TRBV29-1,CSVEGSVYNEQFF
TRBJ2-5,TRBV29-1,CSAAWGETQYF
TRBJ2-3,TRBV4-2,CASSQDPLNTDTQYF
TRBJ2-1,TRBV9,CASSPRSVPRLAGNEQFF
TRBJ2-3,TRBV7-2,CASSFLGGGTDTQYF
TRBJ2-4,TRBV29-1,CSVGTANIQYF
TRBJ2-3,TRBV28,CASGDRTDTQYF
TRBJ1-4,TRBV18,CASSPYTTNEKLFF
TRBJ2-3,TRBV11-2,CASSFTFPYLGDTQYF
TRBJ2-1,TRBV29-1,CSGGTASRDEQFF
TRBJ2-1,TRBV7-3,CASSSQAGNEQFF
TRBJ2-6,TRBV7-9,CASSARDGVGANVLTF